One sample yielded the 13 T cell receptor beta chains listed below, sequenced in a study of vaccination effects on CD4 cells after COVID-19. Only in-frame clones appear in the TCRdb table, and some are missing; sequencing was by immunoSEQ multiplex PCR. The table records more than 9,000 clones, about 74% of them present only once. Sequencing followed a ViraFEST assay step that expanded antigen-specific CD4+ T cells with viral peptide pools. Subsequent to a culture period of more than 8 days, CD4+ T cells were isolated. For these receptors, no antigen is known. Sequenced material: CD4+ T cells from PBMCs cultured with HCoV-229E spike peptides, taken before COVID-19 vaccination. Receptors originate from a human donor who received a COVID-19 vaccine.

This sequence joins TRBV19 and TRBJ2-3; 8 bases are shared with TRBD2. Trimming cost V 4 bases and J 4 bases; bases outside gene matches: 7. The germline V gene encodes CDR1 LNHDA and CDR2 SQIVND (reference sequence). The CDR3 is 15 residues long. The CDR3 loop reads CASSRNAGGPDTQYF. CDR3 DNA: TGTGCCAGTAGTAGAAATGCGGGAGGCCCAGATACGCAGTATTTT.

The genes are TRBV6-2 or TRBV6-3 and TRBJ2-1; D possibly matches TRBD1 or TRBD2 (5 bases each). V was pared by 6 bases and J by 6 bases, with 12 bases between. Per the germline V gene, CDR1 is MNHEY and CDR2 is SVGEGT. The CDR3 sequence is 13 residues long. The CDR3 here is CASSTAGANEQFF. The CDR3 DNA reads TGTGCCAGCAGCACCGCCGGGGCCAATGAGCAGTTCTTC.

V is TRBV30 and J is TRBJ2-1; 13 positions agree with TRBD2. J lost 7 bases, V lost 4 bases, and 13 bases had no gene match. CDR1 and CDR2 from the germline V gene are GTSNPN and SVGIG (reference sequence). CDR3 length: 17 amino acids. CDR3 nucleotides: TGTGCCTGGACCCGGGGGCGGACTAGCGGGAGTCTGAATGAGCAGTTCTTC. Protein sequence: CAWTRGRTSGSLNEQFF.

This CDR3 reads CASHTPAVGNEQFF. CDR3 nucleotide sequence: TGTGCCAGCCACACCCCTGCGGTTGGGAATGAGCAGTTCTTC. V gene TRBV28 combines with J gene TRBJ2-1; D is uncertain. Germline values: CDR1 MDHEN, CDR2 SYDVKM. V dropped 8 bases and J dropped 7 bases, with 18 bases sitting between them. The length of the CDR3 is 14 residues.

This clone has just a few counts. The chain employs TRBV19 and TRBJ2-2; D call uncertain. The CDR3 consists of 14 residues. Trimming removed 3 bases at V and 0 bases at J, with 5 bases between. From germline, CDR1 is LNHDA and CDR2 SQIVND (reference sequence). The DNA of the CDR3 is TGTGCCAGTAGTATCGCACCGAACACCGGGGAGCTGTTTTTT. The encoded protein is CASSIAPNTGELFF.

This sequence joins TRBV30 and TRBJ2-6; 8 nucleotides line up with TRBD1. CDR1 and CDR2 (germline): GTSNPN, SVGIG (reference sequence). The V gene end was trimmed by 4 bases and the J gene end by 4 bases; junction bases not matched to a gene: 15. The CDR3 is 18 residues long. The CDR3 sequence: CAWKGRTDRVSGANVLTF. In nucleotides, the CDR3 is TGTGCCTGGAAAGGCCGTACGGACAGGGTTTCGGGGGCCAACGTCCTGACTTTC.

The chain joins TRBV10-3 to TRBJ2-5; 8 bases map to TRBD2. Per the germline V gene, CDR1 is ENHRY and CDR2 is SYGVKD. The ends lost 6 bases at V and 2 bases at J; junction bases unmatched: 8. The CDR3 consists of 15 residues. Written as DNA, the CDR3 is TGTGCCATCAGCACCTCTAGCGGGCCTCAAGAGACCCAGTACTTC. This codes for CAISTSSGPQETQYF.

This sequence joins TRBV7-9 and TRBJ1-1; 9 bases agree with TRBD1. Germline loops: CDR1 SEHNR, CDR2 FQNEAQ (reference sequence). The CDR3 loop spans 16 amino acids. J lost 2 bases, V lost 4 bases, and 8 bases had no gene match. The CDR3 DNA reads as TGTGCCAGCAGCTGGGAGGTGACAGGGGGTAACACTGAAGCTTTCTTT. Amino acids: CASSWEVTGGNTEAFF.

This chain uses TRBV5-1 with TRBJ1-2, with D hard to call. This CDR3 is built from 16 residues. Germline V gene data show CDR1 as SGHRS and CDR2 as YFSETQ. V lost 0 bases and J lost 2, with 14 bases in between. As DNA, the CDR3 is TGCGCCAGCAGCTTGGCGGCAGCTCTTAGGAACTATGGCTACACCTTC. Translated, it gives CASSLAAALRNYGYTF.

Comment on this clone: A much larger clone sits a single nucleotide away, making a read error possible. The CDR3 DNA is TGTGCCAGTAGTCTCCCGGGGGCAAGCAATCAGCCCCAGCATTTT. Translation: CASSLPGASNQPQHF. V usage is TRBV19 and J usage is TRBJ1-5; a possible D gene is TRBD1 (6 bases). The CDR3 spans 15 residues. Trimming removed 5 bases at V and 1 base at J, with 12 bases between. Germline CDR1 and CDR2: LNHDA and SQIVND (reference sequence).

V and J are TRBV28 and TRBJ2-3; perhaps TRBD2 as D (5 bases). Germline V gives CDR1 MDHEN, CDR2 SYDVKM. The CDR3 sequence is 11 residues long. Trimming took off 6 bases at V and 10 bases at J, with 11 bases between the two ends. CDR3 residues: CASRKGGAQYF. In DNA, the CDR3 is TGTGCCAGCAGAAAAGGAGGTGCGCAGTATTTT.

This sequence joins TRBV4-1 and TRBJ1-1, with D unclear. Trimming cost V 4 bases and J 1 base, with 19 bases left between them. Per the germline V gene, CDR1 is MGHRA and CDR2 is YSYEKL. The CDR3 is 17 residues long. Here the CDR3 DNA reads TGCGCCAGCAGCCCCAACCCGGCGAAGGGAGGGAACACTGAAGCTTTCTTT. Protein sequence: CASSPNPAKGGNTEAFF.

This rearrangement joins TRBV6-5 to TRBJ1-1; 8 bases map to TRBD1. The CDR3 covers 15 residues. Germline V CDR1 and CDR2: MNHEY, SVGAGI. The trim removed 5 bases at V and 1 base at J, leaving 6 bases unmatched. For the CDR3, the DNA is TGTGCCAGCAGTCAGACAGGGGAAGGGAACACTGAAGCTTTCTTT. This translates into CASSQTGEGNTEAFF.